Presented here are 24 T cell receptor beta chains from one specimen sequenced in a study of blood T cell repertoires in COVID-19 (TCRdb year 2020). Receptor libraries were prepared by the immunoSEQ multiplex PCR assay. TCRdb retrieved this table from immuneACCESS and kept in-frame rearrangements only. Not all clones are present; in checked studies, unresolved V genes account for under half, and no reason is known for the remainder. This sample is represented by 310,000 or so clones; around four fifths of them were singletons. Jointly, the top ten make up roughly 1.1% of the sample. The sample taken for sequencing was peripheral blood. The receptors derive from a woman between 50 and 59 years old with acute or convalescent COVID-19.

The V gene is TRBV7-2, the J gene TRBJ1-2; 9 bases are shared with TRBD1. V lost 5 bases, J lost 7 bases, and 2 bases stayed unmatched. The CDR3 runs 12 residues. CDR1 and CDR2 from the germline V gene are SGHTA and FQGNSA. The CDR3 region is CASSGTGSGYTF. For the CDR3, the DNA is TGTGCCAGCAGCGGGACAGGGTCTGGCTACACCTTC. The variable domain in full, with the rest retrieved from reference TRBV7-2 and TRBJ1-2, is GAGVSQSPSNKVTEKGKDVELRCDPISGHTALYWYRQSLGQGLEFLIYFQGNSAPDKSGLPSDRFSAERTGGSVSTLTIQRTQQEDSAVYLCASSGTGSGYTFGSGTRLTVV.

Worth noting for this clone: Other DNA sequences in this specimen translate into the identical CDR3. The chain uses TRBV3-1 (or the pseudogene TRBV3-2) and TRBJ2-3; 9 positions match TRBD2. V lost 6 bases, J lost 0 bases, and 4 bases stayed unmatched. CDR1 and CDR2 from the germline V gene are LGHDT and YNNKEL (reference sequence). The CDR3 runs to 15 residues. CDR3 in amino acids: CASRGLAGSTDTQYF. For the CDR3, the DNA is TGTGCCAGCAGGGGCCTAGCGGGGAGCACAGATACGCAGTATTTT.

The chain employs TRBV30 and TRBJ1-1; D gene ambiguous. Germline values: CDR1 GTSNPN, CDR2 SVGIG (reference sequence). This CDR3 contains 14 residues. The V end was cut by 0 bases, the J end by 0 bases, with 8 bases between. In DNA form, the CDR3 reads TGTGCCTGGAGTGTACCGGGGATGAACACTGAAGCTTTCTTT. Residues: CAWSVPGMNTEAFF.

The genes are TRBV21-1 and TRBJ2-3; TRBD2, the table's D call, lacks a check against the DNA. TRBV21-1 is recorded as a pseudogene. The CDR3 loop spans 16 amino acids. The chain's CDR3 is CASSRTSGSPTDTQYF. In nucleotides, the CDR3 is TGTGCCAGCAGTAGGACTAGCGGGAGTCCGACAGATACGCAGTATTTT.

The chain uses TRBV7-9 and TRBJ1-1; 8 bases are a match to TRBD1. CDR3 size: 14 residues. Per the germline V gene, CDR1 is SEHNR and CDR2 is FQNEAQ (reference sequence). Trimming cost V 7 bases and J 5 bases; bases outside gene matches: 9. The CDR3 here is CASTGQGARTEAFF. The CDR3 coding sequence is TGTGCCAGCACCGGGCAGGGGGCGCGGACTGAAGCTTTCTTT.

This chain connects TRBV6-5 to TRBJ2-2; 7 nucleotides align to TRBD1. V dropped 4 bases and J dropped 6; count of bases not matched to a gene: 11. The CDR3 spans 16 residues. CDR1 and CDR2 (germline): MNHEY, SVGAGI. The CDR3 DNA sequence: TGTGCCAGCAGTTTTTCCGGGACAGACCCCGCCGGGGAGCTGTTTTTT. Encoded protein: CASSFSGTDPAGELFF.

The J gene is TRBJ1-1, the V gene TRBV5-1; D unresolved. This CDR3 has 12 amino acids. Germline-derived CDR1 and CDR2 are SGHRS and YFSETQ. V was shortened by 0 bases and J by 6 bases, with 6 bases between the two germline ends. CDR3 loop: CASSLVPSEAFF. CDR3 DNA sequence: TGCGCCAGCAGCTTGGTCCCTTCTGAAGCTTTCTTT. The complete variable domain, with remaining parts taken from reference TRBV5-1 and TRBJ1-1, reads KAGVTQTPRYLIKTRGQQVTLSCSPISGHRSVSWYQQTPGQGLQFLFEYFSETQRNKGNFPGRFSGRQFSNSRSEMNVSTLELGDSALYLCASSLVPSEAFFGQGTRLTVV.

V usage is TRBV2 and J usage is TRBJ1-4, with a weak D call TRBD1 (6 bases). This CDR3 is 13 amino acids long. V was clipped by 6 bases and J by 7 bases, with 12 bases between them. Germline V gene lookup returns CDR1 SNHLY and CDR2 FYNNEI. DNA for the CDR3: TGTGCCAGCAGAGTGGGGGCGGTTGAAAAACTGTTTTTT. This gives the protein CASRVGAVEKLFF.

V and J are TRBV25-1 and TRBJ2-1, with 11 nucleotides matching TRBD2. The trim removed 3 bases at V and 8 bases at J, leaving 6 bases unmatched. Germline CDR1 and CDR2: MGHDK and SYGVNS. The CDR3 loop spans 15 amino acids. CDR3: CASSDPSGGRDEQFF. The CDR3 coding sequence is TGTGCCAGCAGTGACCCTAGCGGGGGGAGAGATGAGCAGTTCTTC. Using reference TRBV25-1 and TRBJ2-1 for the parts outside the CDR3, the full variable domain is EADIYQTPRYLVIGTGKKITLECSQTMGHDKMYWYQQDPGMELHLIHYSYGVNSTEKGDLSSESTVSRIRTEHFPLTLESARPSHTSQYLCASSDPSGGRDEQFFGPGTRLTVL.

V is TRBV7-9 and J is TRBJ1-5, with D unclear. Germline CDR1 and CDR2: SEHNR and FQNEAQ (reference sequence). V was trimmed by 7 bases and J by 4 bases, leaving 8 bases between them. The CDR3 totals 12 residues. The CDR3, as DNA: TGTGCCAGCACCGGAGGGAATCAGCCCCAGCATTTT. Translation: CASTGGNQPQHF.

This chain uses TRBV11-2 with TRBJ2-3; 13 positions match TRBD2. Trimming took 5 bases from V and 2 from J; bases not matched to a gene: 4. Germline V gene data show CDR1 as SGHAT and CDR2 as FQNNGV. This CDR3 has 16 residues. The CDR3 DNA sequence: TGTGCCAGCAGCACGGGGACTAGCGGGGCCACAGATACGCAGTATTTT. This encodes CASSTGTSGATDTQYF.

V usage is TRBV9 and J usage is TRBJ2-1; 11 nucleotides align to TRBD2. The V gene end was trimmed by 0 bases and the J gene end by 6 bases; junction bases not matched to a gene: 2. CDR1 is SGDLS and CDR2 is YYNGEE in the germline V gene. There are 15 residues in the CDR3. CDR3 in amino acids: CASSVVAGGPNEQFF. CDR3 coding DNA: TGTGCCAGCAGCGTAGTAGCGGGAGGGCCCAATGAGCAGTTCTTC.

The chain combines TRBV6-1 with TRBJ1-1; no clear D gene. The germline V gene has CDR1 MNHNS and CDR2 SASEGT. The length of the CDR3 is 14 residues. Trimming left V 1 base short and J 7 bases short, with 13 bases between. CDR3: CASSEVLGGLEAFF. CDR3 coding DNA: TGTGCCAGCAGTGAAGTATTGGGAGGACTTGAAGCTTTCTTT.

CDR3 amino acids: CSVLQGGNEKLFF. The CDR3, as DNA: TGCAGCGTTCTACAGGGGGGGAATGAAAAACTGTTTTTT. The chain is built from TRBV29-1 and TRBJ1-4, with TRBD1 matching 8 bases. With 5 bases clipped from V and 5 bases from J, the junction kept 4 bases outside the gene matches. The germline V gene encodes CDR1 SQVTM and CDR2 ANQGSEA. The CDR3 consists of 13 residues.

The genes are TRBV27 and TRBJ2-2, with a weak D call TRBD2 (5 bases). The V gene lost 5 bases and the J gene lost 3 bases, with 16 bases spanning the gap. This CDR3 has 16 amino acids. The germline V gene has CDR1 MNHEY and CDR2 SMNVEV (reference sequence). The CDR3 sequence: CASSPPGKRDTGELFF. In DNA, the CDR3 is TGTGCCAGCAGTCCCCCGGGGAAAAGGGACACCGGGGAGCTGTTTTTT.

The chain uses TRBV30 and TRBJ2-3, with 12 bases lining up with TRBD2. Germline assignment: CDR1 GTSNPN and CDR2 SVGIG (reference sequence). Unmatched junction bases numbered 4, after V lost 6 bases and J lost 3 bases. The CDR3 contains 14 residues. CDR3 residues: CACLAGGRTDTQYF. CDR3 nucleotide sequence: TGTGCCTGCCTAGCGGGGGGGCGGACAGATACGCAGTATTTT.

This clone occurred many times. In nucleotides, the CDR3 is TGCGCCAGCAGCCAAGCACCCCTAAAGGCGGCCCCCGGTCAGCCCCAGCATTTT. This gives the protein CASSQAPLKAAPGQPQHF. The chain joins TRBV4-1 to TRBJ1-5; the D is unclear. Trimming shortened V by 1 base and J by 6 bases, and 22 bases separated the two germline ends. Per germline, CDR1 MGHRA and CDR2 YSYEKL. CDR3 length equals 18 residues.

The chain uses TRBV19 and TRBJ2-7; D gene ambiguous. Germline V gene data show CDR1 as LNHDA and CDR2 as SQIVND (reference sequence). V lost 4 bases to trimming and J lost 2 bases, with 6 bases between them. The CDR3 has 12 amino acids. The CDR3 spells CASSSATYEQYF. In DNA, the CDR3 is TGTGCCAGTAGTAGTGCGACCTACGAGCAGTACTTC.

The chain is built from TRBV6-1 and TRBJ2-4; a weak D match, TRBD1 (6 bases). Trimming took 4 bases from V and 0 from J, leaving 13 bases between them. The CDR3 is 16 residues long. Per the germline V gene, CDR1 is MNHNS and CDR2 is SASEGT. The CDR3 protein is CASSGPGALAKNIQYF. CDR3 DNA: TGTGCCAGCAGTGGTCCAGGGGCTCTAGCCAAAAACATTCAGTACTTC.

This rearrangement joins TRBV9 to TRBJ2-1; D unresolved. Germline assignment: CDR1 SGDLS and CDR2 YYNGEE. The CDR3 covers 16 residues. The V end was cut by 4 bases, the J end by 0 bases, with 14 bases between. Written as DNA, the CDR3 is TGTGCCAGCAGCCTCAAAGGAGCGTTCTCCTACAATGAGCAGTTCTTC. The encoded protein is CASSLKGAFSYNEQFF.

The V gene is TRBV13, the J gene TRBJ2-5, with 7 bases matching TRBD2. This CDR3 is built from 15 residues. V shed 0 bases, J shed 4 bases, and the junction held 5 bases outside the gene matches. Germline values: CDR1 PRHDT, CDR2 FYEKMQ (reference sequence). The chain's CDR3 is CASSLGGGGGETQYF. The DNA for the CDR3 is TGTGCCAGCAGCTTAGGGGGAGGCGGGGGAGAGACCCAGTACTTC.

This chain uses TRBV6-5 with TRBJ1-5, with 8 nucleotides matching TRBD1. The germline V gene encodes CDR1 MNHEY and CDR2 SVGAGI. V shed 6 bases, J shed 1 base, and the junction held 5 bases outside the gene matches. This CDR3 has 15 amino acids. CDR3 nucleotide sequence: TGTGCCAGCAGAGGACAGGGTAGAAGCAATCAGCCCCAGCATTTT. It yields the protein CASRGQGRSNQPQHF.

This chain links TRBV7-9 with TRBJ1-6; D ambiguous. The CDR3 runs to 14 residues. Trimming left V 3 bases short and J 7 bases short, with 10 bases between. Germline V gene data show CDR1 as SEHNR and CDR2 as FQNEAQ (reference sequence). CDR3 nucleotide sequence: TGTGCCAGCAGCTTGGAAGGGAGGAATTCACCCCTCCACTTT. Translating it yields CASSLEGRNSPLHF.

The rearrangement links TRBV6-1 to TRBJ2-2; D unclear. The CDR3 covers 17 residues. Deletions cut 0 bases from V and 4 bases from J, with 15 bases between. Germline V gene sequence: CDR1 MNHNS, CDR2 SASEGT. The CDR3 DNA follows: TGTGCCAGCAGTGAAGCCTTCTTAGCCTCGGGCACCGGGGAGCTGTTTTTT. Translation: CASSEAFLASGTGELFF.